Following are 23 T cell receptor beta chains from one sample sequenced in a study of shared clonotypes between healthy human individuals. Generated by immunoSEQ multiplex PCR, the TCRdb table keeps only in-frame clones and is missing some. This repertoire shows under 650,000 clones, 90% to 96% found once; its top ten account for about 0.054%. The sequencing sample was made of naive CD4+ T cells sorted from blood. Sample subset: CD45RA+ positively selected. These receptors were obtained from a woman under 40 in good health.

The chain carries TRBV7-8 and TRBJ1-3; D is ambiguous. This CDR3 is 16 amino acids long. The germline gives CDR1 SGHVS, CDR2 FQNEAQ. V was cut by 5 bases and J by 0 bases, with 14 bases left in between. The chain's CDR3 is CASSLRNGVSGNTIYF. CDR3 DNA: TGTGCCAGCAGCCTTCGAAACGGGGTCTCTGGAAACACCATATATTTT. Complete variable domain (other parts from reference TRBV7-8 and TRBJ1-3): GAGVSQSPRYKVAKRGQDVALRCDPISGHVSLFWYQQALGQGPEFLTYFQNEAQLDKSGLPSDRFFAERPEGSVSTLKIQRTQQEDSAVYLCASSLRNGVSGNTIYFGEGSWLTVV.

The chain joins TRBV6-4 to TRBJ2-7; D perhaps matches TRBD1 (6 bases). V lost 5 bases to trimming and J lost 3 bases, with 11 bases between them. Germline lookup yields CDR1 MRHNA and CDR2 SNTAGT. The CDR3 loop spans 13 amino acids. The CDR3 coding sequence is TGTGCCAGCAGTCGGGACACAAACTACGAGCAGTACTTC. Translating gives CASSRDTNYEQYF.

The chain couples TRBV27 to TRBJ1-5, with TRBD1 identical over 7 bases. The J segment lost 0 bases and the V segment lost 5 bases, leaving 7 bases of the junction unmatched. The CDR3 runs to 16 residues. Germline lookup yields CDR1 MNHEY and CDR2 SMNVEV (reference sequence). The DNA of the CDR3 is TGTGCCAGCAGTAGGAACGGACAGGCTAGCAATCAGCCCCAGCATTTT. Encoded protein: CASSRNGQASNQPQHF.

The rearrangement uses TRBV6-1 and TRBJ1-1, with D perhaps matching TRBD1 (5 bases). The CDR3 length is 14 residues. The germline CDR1 and CDR2 sequences are MNHNS and SASEGT. Trimming left V 2 bases short and J 1 base short, with 8 bases between. The DNA of the CDR3 is TGTGCCAGCAGTGAAATGGGGGGGAACACTGAAGCTTTCTTT. Translated: CASSEMGGNTEAFF.

CDR3 in DNA: TGTGCCAGCAGCTTTTGGCAGGGGGCTAGTTCACCCCTCCACTTT. Its protein product is CASSFWQGASSPLHF. The chain has TRBV7-9 and TRBJ1-6; 8 bases agree with TRBD1. The V gene's germline CDR1 is SEHNR and CDR2 FQNEAQ (reference sequence). V gave up 3 bases and J gave up 9 bases; unmatched junction bases: 7. This CDR3 has 15 amino acids.

V gene TRBV5-4 combines with J gene TRBJ2-1; D is unclear. V gave up 1 base and J gave up 7 bases, with 6 bases separating them. Germline-derived CDR1 and CDR2 are SGHNT and YYREEE (reference sequence). CDR3 length: 12 residues. The CDR3: CASSLSSNEQFF. CDR3 in DNA: TGTGCCAGCAGCTTGAGTTCTAATGAGCAGTTCTTC.

The chain combines TRBV7-9 with TRBJ2-7; D is uncertain. V was shortened by 5 bases and J by 6 bases, with 8 bases between the two germline ends. This CDR3 spans 11 amino acids. CDR1 SEHNR and CDR2 FQNEAQ come from the germline V gene (reference sequence). Here the CDR3 DNA reads TGTGCCAGCAGCCCCGGCGGCGAGCAGTACTTC. It specifies CASSPGGEQYF.

The chain employs TRBV5-1 and TRBJ2-6; D gene unclear. V was pared by 3 bases and J by 1 base, with 8 bases between. This CDR3 region has 15 residues. Germline V gives CDR1 SGHRS, CDR2 YFSETQ. CDR3 loop: CASSSPRSGANVLTF. The CDR3 nucleotides are TGCGCCAGCAGCTCTCCAAGATCTGGGGCCAACGTCCTGACTTTC.

The chain uses TRBV28 and TRBJ2-1, with D unresolved. This CDR3 is 13 amino acids long. From germline, CDR1 is MDHEN and CDR2 SYDVKM. Trimming cost V 5 bases and J 8 bases, with 13 bases left between them. CDR3: CASSADLPDEQFF. CDR3 coding DNA: TGTGCCAGCAGTGCAGACCTCCCCGATGAGCAGTTCTTC.

The rearrangement uses TRBV5-4 and TRBJ2-1; the match to TRBD2 covers 10 bases. Germline CDR1 SGHNT, CDR2 YYREEE (reference sequence). The CDR3 length is 17 residues. Losses at the gene ends were 3 bases for V and 3 bases for J; bases not matched to a gene: 9. In DNA form, the CDR3 reads TGTGCCAGCAGCTCCAGACCCCTAGCGGGAGACTACAATGAGCAGTTCTTC. Encoded protein: CASSSRPLAGDYNEQFF.

The chain couples TRBV5-1 to TRBJ2-3; a weak D match, TRBD1 (6 bases). V shed 1 base and J shed 6 bases, with 21 bases lying between them. The CDR3 has 17 residues. The germline V gene has CDR1 SGHRS and CDR2 YFSETQ. The CDR3 DNA reads as TGCGCCAGCAGCTTGCGGCTTATTGGGGGCCCTGTGGATACGCAGTATTTT. Translating gives CASSLRLIGGPVDTQYF.

This chain joins TRBV5-1 and TRBJ2-2; D might be TRBD1 or TRBD2, each matching 5 bases. V lost 9 bases and J 7 bases, leaving 16 bases between the germline ends. In germline, CDR1 is SGHRS, CDR2 YFSETQ. The CDR3 spans 13 residues. The CDR3 region has the DNA TGCGCCACCACAGGTTCGGGGAACGGGGAGCTGTTTTTT. Protein product: CATTGSGNGELFF.

The chain uses TRBV19 and TRBJ2-7, with D perhaps matching TRBD2 (5 bases). Between the trimmed V and J ends, which lost 8 bases and 1 base, there was a span of 9 bases. Germline V gives CDR1 LNHDA, CDR2 SQIVND (reference sequence). The CDR3 contains 12 residues. CDR3 nucleotide sequence: TGTGCCAGTCTCGGGGAATCCTACGAGCAGTACTTC. It is translated as CASLGESYEQYF.

The genes are TRBV19 and TRBJ2-5, with a possible D match to TRBD1 (6 bases). V lost 2 bases, J lost 5 bases, and 15 bases lay in between. The CDR3 length is 15 residues. The germline V gene encodes CDR1 LNHDA and CDR2 SQIVND (reference sequence). The CDR3 DNA reads TGTGCCAGTAGTATAAGGACAGTTCCCGGGGAGACCCAGTACTTC. Residues: CASSIRTVPGETQYF.

This chain links TRBV29-1 with TRBJ2-1; a possible D gene is TRBD1 (5 bases). Germline loops: CDR1 SQVTM, CDR2 ANQGSEA. The CDR3 sequence is 14 residues long. V was clipped by 5 bases and J by 0 bases, with 11 bases between them. The CDR3 loop is CSVTGGASYNEQFF. The DNA of the CDR3 is TGCAGCGTTACGGGTGGGGCCTCCTACAATGAGCAGTTCTTC.

CDR3 residues: CASTYGVGYTF. The CDR3, as DNA: TGTGCTTCAACATACGGTGTGGGCTACACCTTC. The chain joins TRBV19 to TRBJ1-2, with D hard to call. The CDR3 contains 11 residues. Germline V gene lookup returns CDR1 LNHDA and CDR2 SQIVND (reference sequence).

The genes are TRBV7-9 and TRBJ2-5, with D tentatively TRBD1 (5 bases). The CDR3 has 14 amino acids. CDR1 is SEHNR and CDR2 is FQNEAQ in the germline V gene (reference sequence). V was pared by 3 bases and J by 4 bases, with 12 bases between. CDR3 protein: CASSFSGLGETQYF. The CDR3 nucleotides read TGTGCCAGCAGCTTCTCAGGGCTGGGAGAGACCCAGTACTTC.

The V gene is TRBV2, the J gene TRBJ2-6, with 7 bases aligning to TRBD1. In germline, CDR1 is SNHLY, CDR2 FYNNEI. This CDR3 region has 17 residues. The V and J ends lost 4 bases and 0 bases, in that order; junction bases with no gene match: 6. Here the CDR3 DNA reads TGTGCCAGCAGTGCAACAGGGGCCCCCTCTGGGGCCAACGTCCTGACTTTC. Translation gives CASSATGAPSGANVLTF. Filled out from reference TRBV2 and TRBJ2-6, the complete variable domain reads EPEVTQTPSHQVTQMGQEVILRCVPISNHLYFYWYRQILGQKVEFLVSFYNNEISEKSEIFDDQFSVERPDGSNFTLKIRSTKLEDSAMYFCASSATGAPSGANVLTFGAGSRLTVL.

The chain combines TRBV5-8 with TRBJ2-1; D may be TRBD1 (6 bases). V shed 2 bases and J shed 10 bases, with 16 bases lying between them. This CDR3 has 14 residues. Germline lookup yields CDR1 SGHTS and CDR2 YDEGEE. The CDR3 region has the DNA TGTGCCAGCAGCTTTGGACAGTCCCTTCGGGAGCAGTTCTTC. Its protein is CASSFGQSLREQFF. The whole variable domain, filled in from reference TRBV5-8 and TRBJ2-1, reads EAGVTQSPTHLIKTRGQQATLRCSPISGHTSVYWYQQALGLGLQFLLWYDEGEERNRGNFPPRFSGRQFPNYSSELNVNALELEDSALYLCASSFGQSLREQFFGPGTRLTVL.

This clone was observed a single time. The gene calls are TRBV27 and TRBJ1-1, with TRBD1 matching 7 bases. This CDR3 has 15 residues. Germline CDR1 MNHEY, CDR2 SMNVEV (reference sequence). V lost 5 bases and J lost 4; bases outside the gene matches: 10. The CDR3 spells CASSRNRGVGTEAFF. CDR3 DNA sequence: TGTGCCAGCAGTAGAAACAGGGGAGTAGGCACTGAAGCTTTCTTT.

The rearrangement uses TRBV10-3 and TRBJ1-4; no reliable D call. Germline V gene data show CDR1 as ENHRY and CDR2 as SYGVKD. Trimming left V 0 bases short and J 1 base short, with 15 bases between. There are 18 residues in the CDR3. The CDR3 DNA follows: TGTGCCATCAGTGAGTCACAACCGGACCGAGGAACTAATGAAAAACTGTTTTTT. Encoded protein: CAISESQPDRGTNEKLFF.

V is TRBV10-3 and J is TRBJ2-7, with 7 bases fitting TRBD2. Germline assignment: CDR1 ENHRY and CDR2 SYGVKD. CDR3 length equals 15 residues. Trimming took 0 bases from V and 0 from J; bases not matched to a gene: 2. This CDR3 is CAISESPSGSYEQYF. The DNA of the CDR3 is TGTGCCATCAGTGAGTCGCCTAGCGGCTCCTACGAGCAGTACTTC.

The gene calls are TRBV19 and TRBJ1-2; 7 positions agree with TRBD1. Germline V CDR1 and CDR2: LNHDA, SQIVND (reference sequence). V lost 4 bases, J lost 10 bases, and 15 bases stayed unmatched. The CDR3 spans 15 residues. CDR3 nucleotides: TGTGCCAGTAGTACCCGACAGGGAGGACTACCCCACTACACCTTC. The encoded protein is CASSTRQGGLPHYTF.